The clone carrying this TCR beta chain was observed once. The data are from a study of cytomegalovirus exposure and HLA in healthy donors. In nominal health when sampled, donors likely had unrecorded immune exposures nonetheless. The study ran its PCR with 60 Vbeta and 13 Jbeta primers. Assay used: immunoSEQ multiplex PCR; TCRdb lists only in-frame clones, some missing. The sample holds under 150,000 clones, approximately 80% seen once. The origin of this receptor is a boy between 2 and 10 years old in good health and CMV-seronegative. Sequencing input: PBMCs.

The CDR3 region has the DNA TGTGCCAGCCATCGTACTAGTGGTAACTATGGCTACACCTTC. Translating it yields CASHRTSGNYGYTF. The V and J genes are TRBV10-3 and TRBJ1-2, with D unclear. The V end lost 10 bases, the J end lost 1 base, and 16 bases lay between the germline ends. From germline, CDR1 is ENHRY and CDR2 SYGVKD. The CDR3 length is 14 residues.